This TCR beta chain was sequenced during a study of response to subunit inactivated influenza vaccine. Germline V gives CDR1 MDHEN, CDR2 SYDVKM. With 5 bases clipped from V and 7 bases from J, the junction kept 9 bases outside the gene matches. CDR3 length equals 15 residues. Concerning this clonotype itself: Its cognate antigen is unknown.

Via MiXCR, TCRdb re-called the RT-PCR reads, giving one row per CDR3 protein. Altogether approximately 730,000 distinct CDR3 sequences are present, around 14% being singletons, with the ten largest covering 6% to 8%. Study-level results: Every seasonal influenza vaccination brings in few new T cells, the authors suggested.

This specimen consisted of PBMCs from blood, obtained around 14 days before vaccination. This chain uses TRBV28 with TRBJ2-1; TRBD2 agrees at 9 bases. The clonotype comes from a man aged 45 to 65 who received an inactivated influenza vaccine. The CDR3 nucleotides are TGTGCCAGCAGTGAAAATAGCGGGAGTCGGAATGAGCAGTTCTTC. It is translated as CASSENSGSRNEQFF.